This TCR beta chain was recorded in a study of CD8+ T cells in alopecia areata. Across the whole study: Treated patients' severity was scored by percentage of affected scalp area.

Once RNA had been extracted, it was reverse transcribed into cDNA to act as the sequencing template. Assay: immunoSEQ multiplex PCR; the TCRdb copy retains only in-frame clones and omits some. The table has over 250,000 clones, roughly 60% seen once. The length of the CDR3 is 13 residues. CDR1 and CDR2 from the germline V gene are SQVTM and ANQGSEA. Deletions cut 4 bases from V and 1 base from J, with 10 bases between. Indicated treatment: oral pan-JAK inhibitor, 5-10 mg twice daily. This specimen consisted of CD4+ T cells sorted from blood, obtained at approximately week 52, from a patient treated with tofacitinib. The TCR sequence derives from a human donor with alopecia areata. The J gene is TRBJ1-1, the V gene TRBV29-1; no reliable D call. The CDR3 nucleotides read TGCAGCGTTGCACCCGGGCGGAACACTGAAGCTTTCTTT. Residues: CSVAPGRNTEAFF.